The 21 T cell receptor beta chains below all came from one sample that was sequenced in a study of control samples from healthy donors and cancer patients. The data were produced by immunoSEQ multiplex PCR, yet TCRdb's version contains in-frame clones alone and is incomplete. This sample has 85,000 to 100,000 clones; 82% occur once, and the top ten carry more than 1.5%. Sequencing was carried out using blood. The receptors originated from a man aged 60 to 75 in good health.

The rearrangement links TRBV4-1 to TRBJ2-2, with 13 bases fitting TRBD2. Per germline, CDR1 MGHRA and CDR2 YSYEKL. V lost 4 bases and J lost 7; bases outside the gene matches: 9. The CDR3 spans 17 residues. DNA for the CDR3: TGCGCCAGCAGCCGGACGGGACTAGCGGGAACAGACGGGGAGCTGTTTTTT. Translation: CASSRTGLAGTDGELFF.

The genes are TRBV7-2 and TRBJ1-4; a weak D match, TRBD1 (5 bases). The CDR3 has 14 amino acids. The V end was cut by 2 bases, the J end by 12 bases, with 16 bases between. Germline V lookup: CDR1 SGHTA, CDR2 FQGNSA. The CDR3 sequence is CASSLTVQGMELFF. CDR3 bases: TGTGCCAGCAGCTTAACTGTCCAGGGCATGGAACTGTTTTTT.

The chain is built from TRBV6-6 and TRBJ2-7, with 7 bases that match TRBD1. CDR3 length: 12 residues. Per the germline V gene, CDR1 is MNHNY and CDR2 is SVGAGI (reference sequence). V dropped 5 bases and J dropped 3; count of bases not matched to a gene: 1. The DNA of the CDR3 is TGTGCCAGCAGTCGGGACAGCTACGAGCAGTACTTC. This codes for CASSRDSYEQYF.

The chain is built from TRBV6-6 and TRBJ1-4, with D perhaps matching TRBD1 (5 bases). The CDR3 runs 17 residues. Trimming pared 5 bases from V and 0 bases from J, leaving 16 bases between. Germline V lookup: CDR1 MNHNY, CDR2 SVGAGI (reference sequence). The CDR3 DNA follows: TGTGCCAGCAGTCCACACGGGGCTAGAGCAACTAATGAAAAACTGTTTTTT. It yields the protein CASSPHGARATNEKLFF.

This chain connects TRBV5-1 to TRBJ1-3; D ambiguous. Germline CDR1 reads SGHRS; CDR2 reads YFSETQ. The CDR3 is made up of 15 amino acids. The V end was cut by 0 bases, the J end by 0 bases, with 7 bases between. The CDR3 protein is CASSLEASSGNTIYF. The CDR3 coding sequence is TGCGCCAGCAGCTTGGAAGCCAGCTCTGGAAACACCATATATTTT.

The chain carries TRBV18 and TRBJ1-4; no clear D. In germline, CDR1 is KGHSH, CDR2 LQKENI. The CDR3 is 15 amino acids. Deletions cut 6 bases from V and 8 bases from J, with 19 bases between. DNA of the CDR3: TGTGCCAGCTCCGTATCGCGGGGTTTTAGAGAAAAACTGTTTTTT. This sequence encodes CASSVSRGFREKLFF.

V gene TRBV5-4 combines with J gene TRBJ2-3; D ambiguous. Trimming removed 2 bases at V and 2 bases at J, with 18 bases between. Germline CDR1 is SGHNT and CDR2 is YYREEE (reference sequence). The CDR3 is 17 amino acids. As DNA, the CDR3 is TGTGCCAGCAGCTTCGGGCAACATGGGTGGGACACAGATACGCAGTATTTT. Residues: CASSFGQHGWDTDTQYF.

The chain is built from TRBV27 and TRBJ2-7; TRBD2 aligns across 8 bases. The junction had 11 bases not matched to a gene; V was cut back by 5 bases and J by 5 bases. This CDR3 spans 15 amino acids. Germline CDR1 reads MNHEY; CDR2 reads SMNVEV (reference sequence). CDR3 sequence reads: CASSLGAGGDHEQYF. The CDR3 nucleotides are TGTGCCAGCAGTCTGGGGGCGGGAGGCGATCACGAGCAGTACTTC.

This chain links TRBV30 with TRBJ1-5; maybe TRBD1 (6 bases). The CDR3 is made up of 15 amino acids. The V end was cut by 3 bases, the J end by 2 bases, with 14 bases between. CDR1 GTSNPN and CDR2 SVGIG come from the germline V gene (reference sequence). CDR3 loop: CAWRLGGTGNQPQHF. In nucleotides, the CDR3 is TGTGCCTGGAGACTAGGGGGGACGGGCAATCAGCCCCAGCATTTT. Drawing the rest from reference TRBV30 and TRBJ1-5, the complete variable domain is SQTIHQWPATLVQPVGSPLSLECTVEGTSNPNLYWYRQAAGRGLQLLFYSVGIGQISSEVPQNLSASRPQDRQFILSSKKLLLSDSGFYLCAWRLGGTGNQPQHFGDGTRLSIL.

J is TRBJ1-6 and V is TRBV5-1, with TRBD1 identical over 9 bases. There are 15 residues in the CDR3. Germline V CDR1 and CDR2: SGHRS, YFSETQ. V lost 3 bases to trimming and J lost 7 bases; unmatched junction nucleotides: 5. The DNA for the CDR3 is TGCGCCAGCAGCTCGGGACAGGGCGGGAATTCACCCCTCCACTTT. Its translation is CASSSGQGGNSPLHF.

The chain is built from TRBV3-1 (or the pseudogene TRBV3-2) and TRBJ1-2; 8 bases are a match to TRBD1. Trimming removed 6 bases from V and 4 bases from J; junction bases left unmatched: 4. This CDR3 region has 13 residues. The germline V gene has CDR1 LGHDT and CDR2 YNNKEL (reference sequence). The CDR3 DNA sequence: TGTGCCAGCAGGTCTCAGGGGGCCTATGGCTACACCTTC. Protein product: CASRSQGAYGYTF.

The chain is built from TRBV28 and TRBJ1-5; no definite D call. Germline values: CDR1 MDHEN, CDR2 SYDVKM. V was pared by 8 bases and J by 4 bases, with 9 bases between. The CDR3 is 12 residues long. CDR3 nucleotide sequence: TGTGCCAGCCGCTCTAATAATCAGCCCCAGCATTTT. It yields the protein CASRSNNQPQHF.

The genes are TRBV11-2 and TRBJ2-3; D is perhaps TRBD2 (6 bases). The ends were cut back, 3 bases at V and 0 bases at J, with 10 bases in the middle. The germline gives CDR1 SGHAT, CDR2 FQNNGV. The CDR3 runs to 15 residues. CDR3 in amino acids: CASSLIGTSTDTQYF. In DNA, the CDR3 is TGTGCCAGCAGCTTGATCGGGACTAGCACAGATACGCAGTATTTT.

The V gene is TRBV11-1, the J gene TRBJ2-7; D uncertain. The V end was cut by 5 bases, the J end by 4 bases, with 12 bases between. The V gene's germline CDR1 is SGHAT and CDR2 FQDESV (reference sequence). The CDR3 runs 13 residues. This CDR3 reads CASSIPLGYEQYF. CDR3 in DNA: TGTGCCAGCAGCATCCCATTAGGTTACGAGCAGTACTTC.

The gene calls are TRBV5-6 and TRBJ2-5, with D tentatively TRBD1 (6 bases). CDR1 and CDR2 from the germline V gene are SGHDT and YYEEEE. V was cut by 6 bases and J by 4 bases, with 22 bases left in between. The CDR3 loop spans 16 amino acids. The CDR3 bases are TGTGCCAGCAACGTGTGGGGAACAGGGATTTCAGAGACCCAGTACTTC. Protein: CASNVWGTGISETQYF.

The CDR3, as DNA: TGCGCCAGCAGCTTGGGGCGGGGGGGAGCGATTGAGCAGTTCTTC. It codes for CASSLGRGGAIEQFF. The rearrangement joins TRBV5-1 to TRBJ2-1; TRBD2 matches at 9 bases. Per the germline V gene, CDR1 is SGHRS and CDR2 is YFSETQ. The length of the CDR3 is 15 residues. With 0 bases clipped from V and 9 bases from J, the junction kept 7 bases outside the gene matches. The entire variable domain, with the rest obtained from reference TRBV5-1 and TRBJ2-1, is as follows: KAGVTQTPRYLIKTRGQQVTLSCSPISGHRSVSWYQQTPGQGLQFLFEYFSETQRNKGNFPGRFSGRQFSNSRSEMNVSTLELGDSALYLCASSLGRGGAIEQFFGPGTRLTVL.

The V call is TRBV5-4, the J call TRBJ2-6, with D possibly TRBD1 on 5 matching bases. This CDR3 is 16 amino acids long. Trimming cost V 10 bases and J 0 bases, with 17 bases left between them. Per germline, CDR1 SGHNT and CDR2 YYREEE (reference sequence). CDR3: CAPQDGPSSGANVLTF. The CDR3 bases are TGTGCCCCACAGGACGGACCTAGCTCTGGGGCCAACGTCCTGACTTTC. The complete variable domain, with remaining parts taken from reference TRBV5-4 and TRBJ2-6, reads ETGVTQSPTHLIKTRGQQVTLRCSSQSGHNTVSWYQQALGQGPQFIFQYYREEENGRGNFPPRFSGLQFPNYSSELNVNALELDDSALYLCAPQDGPSSGANVLTFGAGSRLTVL.

The V gene is TRBV7-7, the J gene TRBJ1-4, with 8 bases identical to TRBD1. After removal of 5 bases from V and 2 bases from J, the junction contained 10 bases not matched to a gene. This CDR3 spans 17 amino acids. Germline V CDR1 and CDR2: SSHAT, FNYEAQ (reference sequence). Written as DNA, the CDR3 is TGTGCCAGCAGCCTATGGGACAGGTGGAGGACTAATGAAAAACTGTTTTTT. Protein sequence: CASSLWDRWRTNEKLFF.

The chain recombines TRBV6-5 with TRBJ1-2; D is possibly TRBD1 (5 bases). The CDR3 consists of 14 residues. Trimming shortened V by 7 bases and J by 0 bases, and 12 bases separated the two germline ends. CDR1 is MNHEY, CDR2 SVGAGI, per germline. DNA for the CDR3: TGTGCCAGCAAACTAGGGGCCTCTAACTATGGCTACACCTTC. It yields the protein CASKLGASNYGYTF.

This chain connects TRBV9 to TRBJ1-2; no firm D call. Trimming pared 3 bases from V and 4 bases from J, leaving 13 bases between. Germline CDR1 is SGDLS and CDR2 is YYNGEE. This CDR3 is built from 14 residues. The CDR3 nucleotides are TGTGCCAGCAGCGCTCAAGGTCCCCGCTATGGCTACACCTTC. Translated: CASSAQGPRYGYTF.

V gene TRBV20-1 combines with J gene TRBJ1-1; D unresolved. The germline V gene encodes CDR1 DFQATT and CDR2 SNEGSKA (reference sequence). The CDR3 length is 11 residues. The ends were cut back, 5 bases at V and 0 bases at J, with 4 bases in the middle. The CDR3 loop is CSAYMNTEAFF. For the CDR3, the DNA is TGCAGTGCTTATATGAACACTGAAGCTTTCTTT.